This is a list of T cell receptor beta chains from one sample in a study of PD-L1 blockade in urothelial cancer. The protocol was immunoSEQ multiplex PCR, while the TCRdb copy is restricted to in-frame clones and leaves out a portion. The data hold 29,000 or so clones, with about 80% observed a single time. The sample consisted of PBMCs, taken around atezolizumab (anti-PD-L1) treatment. The receptor source for this set is a man aged 65-85 years with urothelial cancer. The CDR3 runs from the conserved cysteine through the conserved F or W. The D gene is left open where the match is weak. Size is stated for part of the rows, as once, few or many counts, or as a class when the clone is expanded.

once | TRBD1 | TRBJ1-2 | TRBV7-2 | TGTGCCAGCAGCTTAGGGCGAGGGTGGACAGGGGAAACCTTC | CASSLGRGWTGETF
few | . | TRBJ1-5 | TRBV7-2 | TGTGCCAGCAGCACTACGGGGAGCACTTTGAGAAATCAGCCCCAGCATTTT | CASSTTGSTLRNQPQHF
few | TRBD1 | TRBJ1-5 | TRBV10-3 | TGTGCCATCAGGACAGGGTTTCAGCCCCAGCATTTT | CAIRTGFQPQHF
. | TRBD2 | TRBJ2-5 | TRBV7-9 | TGTGCCAGCAGCTTAGCGGTCGGAGCGGGGGGCCAAGAGACCCAGTACTTC | CASSLAVGAGGQETQYF
. | . | TRBJ1-2 | TRBV6-5 | TGTGCCAGCAGTCTAGATACAGGGTTCTATGGCTACACCTTC | CASSLDTGFYGYTF
. | . | TRBJ2-3 | TRBV5-1 | TGCGCCAGCAGCCAAGACAGTCTTACTAGCACAGATACGCAGTATTTT | CASSQDSLTSTDTQYF
. | . | TRBJ2-3 | TRBV7-2 | TGTGCCAGCAGCCTGGGCGGGGCAGATACGCAGTATTTT | CASSLGGADTQYF
. | TRBD1 | TRBJ2-3 | TRBV7-9 | TGTGCCAGCAGTTTAGGCGCCGGGACAGGGGAGACAGATACGCAGTATTTT | CASSLGAGTGETDTQYF
. | . | TRBJ2-7 | TRBV19 | TGTGCCAGTAGTATCGCGGACGGGGACGAGCAGTACTTC | CASSIADGDEQYF
. | . | TRBJ1-1 | TRBV4-3 | TGCGCCAGCAGCCAAGATCCCGGCGGACACCCTGAAGCTTTCTTT | CASSQDPGGHPEAFF
. | . | TRBJ1-1 | TRBV2 | TGTGCCAGCAGCGAGCGCCAGCAGGGGAGGGAGTCGGGAAGGAACACTGAAGCTTTCTTT | CASSERQQGRESGRNTEAFF
. | TRBD2 | TRBJ2-1 | TRBV7-2 | TGTGCCAGCAGCTTTCGTCAAACCGGGACTAGCGGGAGGAGGAGTGAGCAGTTCTTC | CASSFRQTGTSGRRSEQFF
. | . | TRBJ2-7 | TRBV7-2 | TGTGCCAGCAGCTTATCCCCATGGGGGCGCGAGGAGCAGTACTTC | CASSLSPWGREEQYF
. | . | TRBJ1-2 | TRBV9 | TGTGCCAGCAGCGTAGGTCCAGGGTCCAACTATGGCTACACCTTC | CASSVGPGSNYGYTF
. | . | TRBJ1-5 | TRBV4-2 | TGTGCCAGCAGCCAAGATAGGGGGAATCAGCCCCAGCATTTT | CASSQDRGNQPQHF
. | TRBD2 | TRBJ2-1 | TRBV5-6 | TGTGCCAGCAGCTTAGCCGGGACTAGCAGTGAGCAGTTCTTC | CASSLAGTSSEQFF
once | . | TRBJ2-5 | TRBV12-5 | TGTGCTAGTGGGGCCCAAGAGACCCAGTACTTC | CASGAQETQYF
few | . | TRBJ2-7 | TRBV7-9 | TGTGCCAGCAGCTTCGCGCAGACAGTACCTGGGGTCTACTACGAGCAGTACTTC | CASSFAQTVPGVYYEQYF
. | TRBD2 | TRBJ2-1 | TRBV7-2 | TGTGCCAGCAGCTTAGAAGCGGGAGGGTCCAATGAGCAGTTCTTC | CASSLEAGGSNEQFF
. | TRBD1 | TRBJ2-1 | TRBV5-1 | TGCGCCAGCAGTCCGACCCGACAGGGGGAGTACAATGAGCAGTTCTTC | CASSPTRQGEYNEQFF
few | TRBD1 | TRBJ1-4 | TRBV6-5 | TGTGCCAGCAGTACCGGACAGGTGGGCGAAAAACTGTTTTTT | CASSTGQVGEKLFF
. | TRBD2 | TRBJ2-7 | TRBV4-2 | TGTGCCAGCAGCCAAGATTTCGGCACTAGCGGGAAGATTTACGAGCAGTACTTC | CASSQDFGTSGKIYEQYF